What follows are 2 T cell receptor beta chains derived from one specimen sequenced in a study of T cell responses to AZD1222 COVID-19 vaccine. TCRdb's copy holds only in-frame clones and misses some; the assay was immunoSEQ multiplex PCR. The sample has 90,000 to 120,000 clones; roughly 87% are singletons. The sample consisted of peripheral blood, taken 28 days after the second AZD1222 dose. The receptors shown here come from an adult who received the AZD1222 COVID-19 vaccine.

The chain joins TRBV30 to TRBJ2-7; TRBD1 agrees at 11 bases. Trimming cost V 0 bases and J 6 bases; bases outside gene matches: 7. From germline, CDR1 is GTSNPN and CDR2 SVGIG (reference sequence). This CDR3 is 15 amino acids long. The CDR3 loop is CAWSVSRTGGGEQYF. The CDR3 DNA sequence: TGTGCCTGGAGTGTATCAAGGACAGGGGGCGGCGAGCAGTACTTC.

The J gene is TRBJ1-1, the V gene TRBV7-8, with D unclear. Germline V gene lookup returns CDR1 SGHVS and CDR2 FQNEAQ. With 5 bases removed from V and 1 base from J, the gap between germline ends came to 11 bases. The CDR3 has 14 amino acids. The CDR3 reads CASSTGRGNTEAFF. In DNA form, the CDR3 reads TGTGCCAGCAGCACCGGACGGGGGAACACTGAAGCTTTCTTT.